Detailed here is one T cell receptor beta chain. As yet, its antigen is unknown. The data were taken from a study of identifying expanded T cells in peripheral blood. General study results and limits: Technical replicates showed roughly 1.2 changed clones; about 2 weeks roughly 16; four weeks 19. Two-week clone count variance significantly increased as total template count grew.

V gave up 6 bases and J gave up 5 bases, with 16 bases separating them. Germline loops: CDR1 MGHDK, CDR2 SYGVNS. The CDR3 contains 14 residues. Sequenced by immunoSEQ multiplex PCR; TCRdb stores in-frame clones only, minus some. The sample lists about 85,000 clones; 89% were seen once. During the collection period, no donor immune events like infections were recorded. Material: blood. This rearrangement joins TRBV25-1 to TRBJ2-5; no reliable D call. The TCR sequence derives from a person between 18 and 75 years old in good health. CDR3 residues: CASSGYRARETQYF. CDR3 nucleotides: TGTGCCAGCAGCGGTTACAGAGCTCGGGAGACCCAGTACTTC.